One sample yielded the 16 T cell receptor beta chains listed below, sequenced in a study of memory CD4+ T cells and cytomegalovirus serostatus. Generated by immunoSEQ multiplex PCR, the TCRdb table keeps only in-frame clones and is missing some. The data contain approximately 46,000 clones, roughly 80% of them singletons. Single viable CD3+CD4+CD8-CD45RO+ cells were sorted as the memory CD4+ T cells. The source material was memory CD4+ T cells from blood. Receptor source: an adult in good health and CMV-seronegative.

The CDR3 DNA sequence: TGTGCCAGCAGCTCCTCGAATGGCAGAGACACCATATATTTT. It yields the protein CASSSSNGRDTIYF. This chain connects TRBV7-8 to TRBJ1-3; the D is unclear. Germline CDR1 reads SGHVS; CDR2 reads FQNEAQ. The V end was cut by 4 bases, the J end by 8 bases, with 15 bases between. The CDR3 covers 14 residues.

This clone was seen a few times. The chain carries TRBV12-5 and TRBJ2-7; 7 bases match TRBD2. CDR1 and CDR2 from the germline V gene are LGHNT and FRNRAP. The CDR3 consists of 13 residues. The ends lost 5 bases at V and 6 bases at J; junction bases unmatched: 7. CDR3 region: CASGTSSGTEQYF. As DNA, the CDR3 is TGTGCTAGTGGTACATCCAGCGGGACCGAGCAGTACTTC.

V and J are TRBV30 and TRBJ1-2; TRBD1 is a possible D gene (5 bases). With 7 bases removed from V and 0 bases from J, the gap between germline ends came to 21 bases. The CDR3 spans 16 residues. Germline CDR1 and CDR2: GTSNPN and SVGIG (reference sequence). CDR3 coding DNA: TGTGCCTTTTCTCTGCACGGGGGGTTAGCTAACTATGGCTACACCTTC. Its translation: CAFSLHGGLANYGYTF.

The genes are TRBV2 and TRBJ2-7, with a weak D call TRBD2 (5 bases). The germline V gene encodes CDR1 SNHLY and CDR2 FYNNEI. V lost 7 bases and J lost 0, with 10 bases in between. This CDR3 comprises 13 residues. As DNA, the CDR3 is TGTGCCAGCACAGCCGACTACTCCTACGAGCAGTACTTC. Translating gives CASTADYSYEQYF.

The V and J genes are TRBV7-3 and TRBJ2-7; D is uncertain. Trimming cost V 2 bases and J 3 bases, with 8 bases left between them. Germline CDR1 SGHTA, CDR2 FQGTGA. The CDR3 is 13 amino acids. The CDR3 is CASSLYPNYEQYF. CDR3 DNA: TGTGCCAGCAGCTTATATCCAAACTACGAGCAGTACTTC.

The rearrangement joins TRBV6-5 to TRBJ2-5, with a weak D call TRBD1 (6 bases). This CDR3 contains 13 residues. V was clipped by 10 bases and J by 5 bases, with 17 bases between them. Germline values: CDR1 MNHEY, CDR2 SVGAGI. CDR3 coding DNA: TGTGCCACCAAAGGGGGTTGGGGGGAGACCCAGTACTTC. This gives the protein CATKGGWGETQYF.

This clone was observed a handful of times. This chain links TRBV2 with TRBJ1-5; TRBD1 agrees at 7 bases. The CDR3 length is 15 residues. Losses at the gene ends were 8 bases for V and 4 bases for J; bases not matched to a gene: 11. CDR1 is SNHLY, CDR2 FYNNEI, per germline. For the CDR3, the DNA is TGTGCCAGCCAAATGGGACAGTCTGGAAATCAGCCCCAGCATTTT. The encoded protein is CASQMGQSGNQPQHF.

This clone was seen just once. This rearrangement joins TRBV6-6 to TRBJ2-4, with TRBD1 matching over 10 bases. The V segment lost 5 bases and the J segment 4 bases; nucleotides outside the gene matches: 8. In germline, CDR1 is MNHNY, CDR2 SVGAGI (reference sequence). The CDR3 totals 16 residues. CDR3 nucleotide sequence: TGTGCCAGCAGTCAGGGACAGGGGAGGGGAAAAAACATTCAGTACTTC. Its translation is CASSQGQGRGKNIQYF.

The rearrangement links TRBV6-1 to TRBJ2-1; D is perhaps TRBD1 (6 bases). The CDR3 is made up of 16 amino acids. Trimming took 2 bases from V and 9 from J, leaving 20 bases between them. Germline V CDR1 and CDR2: MNHNS, SASEGT. CDR3 loop: CASSEQGAPIQGEQFF. DNA for the CDR3: TGTGCCAGCAGTGAACAAGGGGCGCCCATACAGGGTGAGCAGTTCTTC.

This clone was detected many times. This chain links TRBV18 with TRBJ1-2; 8 nucleotides match TRBD1. V lost 5 bases and J lost 8; bases outside the gene matches: 13. The CDR3 has 15 residues. Germline lookup yields CDR1 KGHSH and CDR2 LQKENI. In DNA form, the CDR3 reads TGTGCCAGCTCAACGGGTAGGCAGGGGGCGGACGGCTACACCTTC. It encodes CASSTGRQGADGYTF.

The V call is TRBV5-1, the J call TRBJ2-2; D unresolved. The germline CDR1 and CDR2 sequences are SGHRS and YFSETQ. CDR3 length: 15 residues. The V end was cut by 1 base, the J end by 0 bases, with 7 bases between. DNA of the CDR3: TGCGCCAGCAGCTTGTTTAATACGAACACCGGGGAGCTGTTTTTT. Its translation is CASSLFNTNTGELFF. Looking up the rest from reference TRBV5-1 and TRBJ2-2 gives the full variable domain: KAGVTQTPRYLIKTRGQQVTLSCSPISGHRSVSWYQQTPGQGLQFLFEYFSETQRNKGNFPGRFSGRQFSNSRSEMNVSTLELGDSALYLCASSLFNTNTGELFFGEGSRLTVL.

J is TRBJ1-4 and V is TRBV6-6; perhaps TRBD1 as D (5 bases). Between the trimmed V and J ends, which lost 3 bases and 4 bases, there was a span of 12 bases. The CDR3 contains 15 residues. Germline loops: CDR1 MNHNY, CDR2 SVGAGI (reference sequence). CDR3 region: CASSYSPGLNEKLFF. The CDR3 DNA sequence: TGTGCCAGCAGTTATTCCCCGGGGCTTAATGAAAAACTGTTTTTT.

This clone has more than one count but fewer than ten. The rearrangement links TRBV29-1 to TRBJ2-7, with TRBD1 matching over 7 bases. The CDR3 has 13 residues. Germline V lookup: CDR1 SQVTM, CDR2 ANQGSEA. Trimming at V came to 7 bases and at J to 4 bases, leaving 10 bases not matched to a gene. As DNA, the CDR3 is TGCAGCGCCCTCGGCAGGGGGAAATACGAGCAGTACTTC. It translates to CSALGRGKYEQYF.

The chain carries TRBV12-2 and TRBJ2-5; the table's TRBD2 call for D was not verified on the DNA. TRBV12-2 is given as a pseudogene. The CDR3 loop spans 14 amino acids. The CDR3 coding sequence is TGTGCAAGTCGCTTAGCGGTAAGCGAGAAGACCCAGTACTTC. Protein: CASRLAVSEKTQYF.

This chain uses TRBV7-9 with TRBJ2-7; possibly TRBD2 for D (6 bases). Trimming cost V 5 bases and J 4 bases, with 9 bases left between them. This CDR3 is built from 12 residues. The germline V gene has CDR1 SEHNR and CDR2 FQNEAQ (reference sequence). The CDR3 DNA is TGTGCCAGCAGCCCCGGGGGTTACGAGCAGTACTTC. This encodes CASSPGGYEQYF.

The rearrangement joins TRBV9 to TRBJ2-1; D might be TRBD1 or TRBD2, each matching 5 bases. Germline CDR1 and CDR2: SGDLS and YYNGEE. The CDR3 contains 13 residues. The germline V and J ends were trimmed by 3 bases and 4 bases, with 8 bases remaining between them. The CDR3 nucleotides are TGTGCCAGCAGCGAGGGGACGTACAATGAGCAGTTCTTC. Its translation is CASSEGTYNEQFF.